This T cell receptor beta chain stems from a study of T cell responses to AZD1222 COVID-19 vaccine. The V and J ends lost 0 bases and 5 bases respectively, with 8 bases between them. CDR1 MGHRA and CDR2 YSYEKL come from the germline V gene. The CDR3 has 13 amino acids. Sequencing was performed with immunoSEQ multiplex PCR; in TCRdb, only in-frame clones are kept and a portion is missing. The sample carries under 150,000 clones, roughly 90% recorded once. This sequence was found in an adult in good health. The V call is TRBV4-1, the J call TRBJ2-7; maybe TRBD1 (6 bases). Here the sequenced sample was peripheral blood, taken on day 0 of AZD1222 vaccination. CDR3 protein: CASSQDQGHEQYF. In nucleotides, the CDR3 is TGCGCCAGCAGCCAAGACCAGGGGCACGAGCAGTACTTC.